Each of the 3 T cell receptor beta chains below was sequenced from the same sample in a study of spatial heterogeneity in lung cancer. From the 5' RACE reads, TCRdb called clonotypes with MiXCR, one entry per CDR3 protein. The sample includes roughly 34,000 distinct CDR3 sequences, roughly 7.8% of them seen just once. The time point is: blood at routine non-recurrence follow-up after resection. The starting material was PBMCs, obtained at follow-up. The receptor set was obtained from a male donor with early-stage non-small cell lung cancer.

This clonotype was observed many times. This chain links TRBV14 with TRBJ2-1; 12 bases map to TRBD2. This CDR3 region has 17 residues. Per the germline V gene, CDR1 is SGHDN and CDR2 is FVKESK. V shed 4 bases, J shed 8 bases, and the junction held 12 bases outside the gene matches. CDR3 in amino acids: CASSLTTTSGGKDEQFF. CDR3 bases: TGTGCCAGCAGCCTTACCACGACTAGCGGGGGTAAAGATGAGCAGTTCTTC.

This clonotype was picked up many times. The rearrangement uses TRBV6-5 and TRBJ2-7; 11 positions agree with TRBD2. CDR1 and CDR2 (germline): MNHEY, SVGAGI. With V trimmed by 2 bases and J by 7 bases, 10 bases remained unmatched. The CDR3 is 16 residues long. CDR3: CASSYSRSGGANEQYF. CDR3 nucleotides: TGTGCCAGCAGTTACAGTCGTAGCGGGGGGGCCAATGAGCAGTACTTC.

Only a few counts were recorded for this clonotype. The V gene is TRBV6-1, the J gene TRBJ1-5; TRBD1 might be the D (6 bases). The CDR3 runs to 18 residues. Germline CDR1 reads MNHNS; CDR2 reads SASEGT. The germline V and J ends were trimmed by 2 bases and 3 bases, with 20 bases remaining between them. The CDR3: CASSEFRGILSHNQPQHF. In DNA form, the CDR3 reads TGTGCCAGCAGTGAATTCAGGGGAATTCTGTCCCACAATCAGCCCCAGCATTTT.